These 28 T cell receptor beta chains were sequenced from one sample in a study of breast tumors, draining lymph nodes, adjacent tissues. TCRdb re-analysed the multiplex PCR reads in MiXCR, keeping a single row per CDR3 protein. The sample contains fewer than 25,000 distinct CDR3 sequences, 68% of which appear only once. Sequencing used tumor-adjacent breast tissue. These receptors came from a female donor with breast cancer. Some clones in this sample may be carry-over from other donors' samples.

The chain couples TRBV29-1 to TRBJ2-3; the D is unclear. Trimming took 8 bases from V and 6 from J, leaving 21 bases between them. Germline CDR1 is SQVTM and CDR2 is ANQGSEA. The CDR3 spans 14 residues. CDR3 loop: CSTTSDLSMDTQYF. CDR3 DNA: TGCAGCACAACGTCGGACCTTTCCATGGATACGCAGTATTTT.

The chain links TRBV3-1 to TRBJ2-5; 8 bases agree with TRBD1. The junction had 10 bases not matched to a gene; V was cut back by 4 bases and J by 6 bases. Germline CDR1 reads LGHDT; CDR2 reads YNNKEL (reference sequence). The CDR3 is 15 residues long. As DNA, the CDR3 is TGTGCCAGCAGCCTCGGGACAGGTACAGGGAAGACCCAGTACTTC. Translating gives CASSLGTGTGKTQYF.

This clonotype came up once. A read error may produce the germline difference seen at one junction end. This chain connects TRBV2 to TRBJ2-2, with D possibly matching TRBD2 (5 bases). CDR3 length: 11 amino acids. The germline CDR1 and CDR2 sequences are SNHLY and FYNNEI. The CDR3 loop reads CASIYTGELPF. The CDR3 coding sequence is TGTGCCAGCATTTACACCGGGGAGCTGCCTTTT.

This clonotype has at least ten counts. The chain is built from TRBV5-1 and TRBJ2-4, with TRBD1 identical over 8 bases. CDR1 is SGHRS, CDR2 YFSETQ, per germline. J gave up 8 bases and V 3 bases, and 10 bases lay outside the gene matches. CDR3 size: 15 residues. In DNA, the CDR3 is TGCGCCAGCAGCTCCGGAGGCACAGGGGGTGACATTCAGTACTTC. This sequence encodes CASSSGGTGGDIQYF.

This chain connects TRBV12-3 or TRBV12-4 to TRBJ1-4, with D perhaps TRBD1 (5 bases). This CDR3 comprises 16 residues. V lost 6 bases, J lost 8 bases, and 22 bases lay in between. The CDR3 DNA follows: TGTGCCAGCAGCGCCCCCGGGGGGAAAGGGAAGGAAAAACTGTTTTTT. Translation: CASSAPGGKGKEKLFF.

The J gene is TRBJ2-3, the V gene TRBV7-9; D may be TRBD1 (5 bases). CDR1 is SEHNR, CDR2 FQNEAQ, per germline (reference sequence). This CDR3 region has 17 residues. The V and J ends lost 4 bases and 0 bases respectively, with 17 bases between them. CDR3 DNA: TGTGCCAGCAGCTCTCCCGCGACAGCCACTAGCACAGATACGCAGTATTTT. Its protein is CASSSPATATSTDTQYF.

This clonotype is labeled medium-sized. The V gene is TRBV14, the J gene TRBJ2-1; D remains unclear. V lost 0 bases to trimming and J lost 12 bases, with 15 bases between them. This CDR3 contains 14 residues. The germline CDR1 and CDR2 sequences are SGHDN and FVKESK. For the CDR3, the DNA is TGTGCCAGCAGCCAAGATGGGTGGCTAGGAGCGCAGTTCTTC. It yields the protein CASSQDGWLGAQFF.

The V call is TRBV7-9, the J call TRBJ1-6; D gene unclear. The CDR3 runs to 11 residues. Trimming took off 3 bases at V and 7 bases at J, with 1 base between the two ends. The germline CDR1 and CDR2 sequences are SEHNR and FQNEAQ (reference sequence). CDR3 sequence (DNA): TGTGCCAGCAGCTTGAATTCACCCCTCCACTTT. Amino acid sequence: CASSLNSPLHF.

The chain carries TRBV7-9 and TRBJ2-1, with TRBD2 matching over 10 bases. V dropped 5 bases and J dropped 2; count of bases not matched to a gene: 15. The CDR3 extends over 19 amino acids. Germline-derived CDR1 and CDR2 are SEHNR and FQNEAQ (reference sequence). CDR3 coding DNA: TGTGCCAGCAGCCCCCCCCTAGCGGGAGTGGAAAATGCCTACAATGAGCAGTTCTTC. Translating it yields CASSPPLAGVENAYNEQFF.

This chain joins TRBV2 and TRBJ2-7; D perhaps matches TRBD1 (5 bases). CDR1 is SNHLY, CDR2 FYNNEI, per germline. The CDR3 extends over 13 amino acids. V was cut by 6 bases and J by 4 bases, with 13 bases left in between. CDR3 sequence (DNA): TGTGCCAGCAGACAGGAAACTGGATACGAGCAGTACTTC. Its protein product is CASRQETGYEQYF.

The V and J genes are TRBV20-1 and TRBJ2-5, with D tentatively TRBD1 (6 bases). V dropped 5 bases and J dropped 5 bases, with 21 bases sitting between them. Germline CDR1 reads DFQATT; CDR2 reads SNEGSKA (reference sequence). CDR3 length: 15 amino acids. The CDR3 loop is CSAFKTGHLKETQYF. CDR3 coding DNA: TGCAGTGCTTTCAAAACGGGACACCTAAAGGAGACCCAGTACTTC.

This clonotype is a singleton in its sample. The chain employs TRBV24-1 and TRBJ2-7; TRBD1 agrees at 10 bases. This CDR3 is built from 18 residues. Looked up from germline, CDR1 is KGHDR and CDR2 is SFDVKD. Unmatched junction bases numbered 8, after V lost 0 bases and J lost 1 base. This chain's CDR3 is CATSDLRGQGIDSYEQYF. CDR3 nucleotides: TGTGCCACCAGTGATTTGCGGGGACAGGGGATTGATTCCTACGAGCAGTACTTC.

V and J are TRBV19 and TRBJ2-7, with D tentatively TRBD1 or TRBD2 (5 bases each). Germline-derived CDR1 and CDR2 are LNHDA and SQIVND (reference sequence). V was pared by 3 bases and J by 2 bases, with 14 bases between. The CDR3 covers 15 residues. The CDR3 protein is CASSMGPIDTYEQYF. The CDR3 DNA sequence: TGTGCCAGTAGTATGGGACCGATAGACACCTACGAGCAGTACTTC.

This clonotype came up a few times. The V gene is TRBV5-1, the J gene TRBJ2-1; 9 nucleotides match TRBD2. CDR1 and CDR2 from the germline V gene are SGHRS and YFSETQ. With 3 bases clipped from V and 2 bases from J, the junction kept 6 bases outside the gene matches. This CDR3 spans 16 amino acids. CDR3: CASSSGSGSPYNEQFF. The CDR3 DNA reads as TGCGCCAGCAGCTCTGGTAGCGGGAGTCCCTACAATGAGCAGTTCTTC.

V is TRBV12-5 and J is TRBJ2-7, with 9 bases aligning to TRBD1. V gave up 6 bases and J gave up 6 bases; unmatched junction bases: 9. The CDR3 covers 14 residues. Germline V lookup: CDR1 LGHNT, CDR2 FRNRAP. In DNA, the CDR3 is TGTGCTAGTGGAGTCCGGGACAGGGCAAGCGAGCAGTACTTC. Amino acids: CASGVRDRASEQYF.

As to this clonotype: Germline and junction disagree at one end, which may indicate a read error. V is TRBV27 and J is TRBJ2-1; D call uncertain. Germline assignment: CDR1 MNHEY and CDR2 SMNVEV (reference sequence). The CDR3 runs 14 residues. CDR3 in DNA: TGTGCCAGCAGTTTAACGCAGGAGTACAATGAGCAGTCCTTC. Its protein product is CASSLTQEYNEQSF.

This rearrangement joins TRBV5-1 to TRBJ2-7; 8 positions match TRBD2. This CDR3 has 14 amino acids. With V trimmed by 2 bases and J by 6 bases, 7 bases remained unmatched. Germline CDR1 reads SGHRS; CDR2 reads YFSETQ. The chain's CDR3 is CASSFTGGPGEQYF. Written as DNA, the CDR3 is TGCGCCAGCAGCTTCACGGGAGGGCCCGGCGAGCAGTACTTC.

This clonotype was counted at least ten times. V and J are TRBV5-1 and TRBJ2-2; 8 nucleotides agree with TRBD2. This CDR3 is 16 amino acids long. V was pared by 6 bases and J by 4 bases, with 11 bases of the junction left unmatched. Germline-derived CDR1 and CDR2 are SGHRS and YFSETQ. The CDR3: CASMRSSGSFTGELFF. In DNA form, the CDR3 reads TGCGCCAGCATGAGATCAAGCGGGAGTTTCACCGGGGAGCTGTTTTTT.

Only a few counts were recorded for this clonotype. The V gene is TRBV12-3 or TRBV12-4, the J gene TRBJ2-5; TRBD2 matches at 12 bases. The CDR3 runs 15 residues. V shed 8 bases and J 3 bases; nucleotides not matched to a gene: 7. CDR3 coding DNA: TGTGCCAGCGGCGGTGCTAGCGGGAGGGAAGAGACCCAGTACTTC. Translation gives CASGGASGREETQYF.

The chain is built from TRBV2 and TRBJ1-2; 7 bases fit TRBD1. The germline V gene has CDR1 SNHLY and CDR2 FYNNEI. Losses at the gene ends were 6 bases for V and 8 bases for J; bases not matched to a gene: 6. The CDR3 totals 12 residues. The CDR3 coding sequence is TGTGCCAGCAGCGGACAGGTGGTCGGCTACACCTTC. Protein sequence: CASSGQVVGYTF.

This chain uses TRBV12-3 or TRBV12-4 with TRBJ2-1; a possible D gene is TRBD1 (8 bases). The CDR3 runs to 15 residues. V shed 5 bases and J shed 9 bases, with 20 bases lying between them. CDR3: CASSLGGTGWAEQFF. The DNA for the CDR3 is TGTGCCAGCAGTCTGGGGGGGACAGGCTGGGCTGAGCAGTTCTTC.

This chain joins TRBV5-1 and TRBJ1-6, with no clear D. V lost 0 bases and J 8 bases, leaving 9 bases between the germline ends. CDR3 length: 14 residues. Germline CDR1 and CDR2: SGHRS and YFSETQ. The CDR3 here is CASSLAQRDSPLHF. CDR3 DNA: TGCGCCAGCAGCTTGGCTCAGAGGGATTCACCCCTCCACTTT.

The chain recombines TRBV24-1 with TRBJ1-2; a possible D gene is TRBD1 (5 bases). V dropped 8 bases and J dropped 7 bases, with 13 bases sitting between them. CDR1 and CDR2 (germline): KGHDR, SFDVKD. The CDR3 length is 12 residues. The chain's CDR3 is CATMGRDLGYTF. CDR3 DNA: TGTGCCACCATGGGACGGGACCTTGGCTACACCTTC.

The gene calls are TRBV7-2 and TRBJ2-7, with D perhaps matching TRBD2 (7 bases). The CDR3 runs to 14 residues. CDR1 and CDR2 (germline): SGHTA, FQGNSA. With 9 bases removed from V and 5 bases from J, the gap between germline ends came to 20 bases. CDR3 coding DNA: TGTGCCAGTGTAGGGGGAGGGCCTTTGAACGAGCAGTACTTC. Its protein product is CASVGGGPLNEQYF.

The V and J genes are TRBV3-1 and TRBJ2-7; 8 nucleotides align to TRBD2. Germline CDR1 is LGHDT and CDR2 is YNNKEL (reference sequence). This CDR3 region has 16 residues. J was trimmed by 2 bases and V by 4 bases; bases with no gene match: 10. In DNA, the CDR3 is TGTGCCAGCAGCCTTCGGGTTAGCGGGGTAGCCTACGAGCAGTACTTC. It codes for CASSLRVSGVAYEQYF.

The genes are TRBV7-6 and TRBJ2-2; D is unresolved. Trimming removed 6 bases from V and 6 bases from J, with 11 bases in between. This CDR3 region has 13 residues. The germline CDR1 and CDR2 sequences are SGHVS and FNYEAQ. The CDR3 protein is CASSSNVAGELFF. The CDR3 DNA is TGTGCCAGCAGTTCAAACGTGGCCGGGGAGCTGTTTTTT.

This chain connects TRBV7-3 to TRBJ2-1; the D gene is possibly TRBD1 (5 bases). V lost 5 bases, J lost 8 bases, and 10 bases lay in between. This CDR3 comprises 12 residues. The germline gives CDR1 SGHTA, CDR2 FQGTGA. The CDR3 nucleotides are TGTGCCAGCAGCACCAGGGTAGATGAGCAGTTCTTC. This gives the protein CASSTRVDEQFF.

The gene calls are TRBV11-2 and TRBJ2-3; 8 bases match TRBD2. Germline CDR1 SGHAT, CDR2 FQNNGV. The trim removed 3 bases at V and 1 base at J, leaving 9 bases unmatched. This CDR3 has 17 residues. This CDR3 reads CASSLGLVMGGTDTQYF. The CDR3 region has the DNA TGTGCCAGCAGCTTGGGACTAGTAATGGGCGGCACAGATACGCAGTATTTT. Supplemented by reference TRBV11-2 and TRBJ2-3, the full variable domain reads EAGVAQSPRYKIIEKRQSVAFWCNPISGHATLYWYQQILGQGPKLLIQFQNNGVVDDSQLPKDRFSAERLKGVDSTLKIQPAKLEDSAVYLCASSLGLVMGGTDTQYFGPGTRLTVL.